The 11 T cell receptor beta chains reported below all come from one sample, sequenced in a study of T cell clonality in common variable immunodeficiency (dated by TCRdb to about 2015). Library prep was done by the immunoSEQ multiplex PCR assay. The table comes from immuneACCESS by way of TCRdb, which keeps in-frame sequences with V and J called. Part of the clones is missing from these tables; in studies checked, under half for an unresolved V gene and the rest for unknown reasons. The table notes under 45,000 clones here, none of them singletons. The ten largest clones represent approximately 3.6% of the sample. The sequencing sample was made of peripheral blood mononuclear cells. Every receptor here comes from a person aged 18 to 75 in good health.

This clone was seen at least ten times. The sequenced fragment ends 3 residues before the CDR3 boundary, so the rest is inferred from the germline J gene. The chain carries TRBV6-2 or TRBV6-3 and TRBJ2-7; 13 bases are a match to TRBD2. Trimming took 6 bases from V and 0 from J; bases not matched to a gene: 5. Germline-derived CDR1 and CDR2 are MNHEY and SVGEGT. The CDR3 sequence is 16 residues long. The sequenced part of the CDR3 DNA is TGTGCCAGCAGGGCGACTAGCGGGAGGACCTCCTACGAG. Protein: CASRATSGRTSYE. The CDR3 as a whole reads CASRATSGRTSYEQYF.

This clone was detected many times. The sequence runs out 3 residues before the end of the CDR3; the remainder is reconstructed from the germline J gene. The chain employs TRBV5-6 and TRBJ1-6, with D maybe TRBD1 (5 bases). The CDR3 is 15 residues long. CDR1 is SGHDT, CDR2 YYEEEE, per germline. The V end was cut by 1 base, the J end by 8 bases, with 13 bases between. CDR3 loop: CASSLWAGKHSPLHF. Partial CDR3 DNA: TGTGCCAGCAGCTTGTGGGCAGGGAAGCATTCACCC.

In this sample, this clone turned up many times. The CDR3 extends 3 residues past the end of the read, so its final part is completed from the germline J gene. V usage is TRBV18 and J usage is TRBJ2-1, with a tentative D call TRBD2 (6 bases). Per germline, CDR1 KGHSH and CDR2 LQKENI. The CDR3 has 17 amino acids. V lost 3 bases to trimming and J lost 8 bases, with 23 bases between them. The CDR3 is CASSPTPGLNLRDEQFF. The CDR3 DNA, read in part, is TGTGCCAGCTCACCGACTCCGGGACTCAATTTGCGGGATGAG.

This clone was observed at least ten times. The CDR3 end lies 3 residues beyond the end of the read and is filled in from the germline J gene. The chain combines TRBV29-1 with TRBJ1-5, with D perhaps TRBD1 (5 bases). The germline V gene encodes CDR1 SQVTM and CDR2 ANQGSEA. This CDR3 is 14 amino acids long. Trimming took 5 bases from V and 2 from J, leaving 13 bases between them. The CDR3 sequence is CSVQLRGGNQPQHF. Incomplete CDR3 DNA: TGCAGCGTTCAGTTACGGGGGGGCAATCAGCCC.

In its sample, this clone was seen many times. From the germline J gene comes the end of the CDR3, since the read stops 3 residues before it. The chain employs TRBV5-4 and TRBJ2-7; D is possibly TRBD2 (6 bases). Trimming pared 4 bases from V and 5 bases from J, leaving 19 bases between. CDR1 is SGHNT, CDR2 YYREEE, per germline (reference sequence). The CDR3 is 15 amino acids. The CDR3 sequence is CASSTRGSGRDEQYF. CDR3 bases read: TGTGCCAGCAGCACTCGGGGTAGCGGTAGGGACGAG.

Many counts were recorded for this clone. The sequence runs out 3 residues before the end of the CDR3; the remainder is reconstructed from the germline J gene. The chain employs TRBV7-3 and TRBJ2-3, with D unclear. CDR1 is SGHTA and CDR2 is FQGTGA in the germline V gene. This CDR3 is 13 amino acids long. V lost 5 bases to trimming and J lost 1 base, with 7 bases between them. The CDR3: CASSQSGTDTQYF. CDR3 DNA (partial): TGTGCCAGCAGCCAGTCTGGCACAGATACG.

The sample holds many counts of this clone. Sequencing ends 3 residues short of the CDR3 end; the germline J gene provides the rest. The chain recombines TRBV18 with TRBJ1-5, with no clear D. CDR1 is KGHSH and CDR2 is LQKENI in the germline V gene. This CDR3 has 17 residues. V lost 2 bases and J 0 bases, leaving 14 bases between the germline ends. The CDR3 loop reads CASSPGAGSFSNQPQHF. The sequenced part of the CDR3 DNA is TGTGCCAGCTCACCAGGCGCAGGAAGCTTTAGCAATCAGCCC.

This clone has ten or more counts. The read ends 3 residues before the CDR3 terminus; that terminus is restored from the germline J gene. The chain has TRBV30 and TRBJ1-4; D gene unclear. Germline CDR1 is GTSNPN and CDR2 is SVGIG (reference sequence). Trimming took 0 bases from V and 8 from J, leaving 7 bases between them. CDR3 length: 12 residues. CDR3 amino acids: CAWSVQSEKLFF. CDR3 DNA, as far as it was read: TGTGCCTGGAGTGTACAGTCGGAAAAA.

This clone has at least ten counts. Coverage ceases 3 residues before the CDR3 finishes, and the germline J gene fills in the end. The chain has TRBV5-1 and TRBJ2-3, with D uncertain. Germline V CDR1 and CDR2: SGHRS, YFSETQ. V was clipped by 4 bases and J by 5 bases, with 5 bases between them. The length of the CDR3 is 11 residues. CDR3: CASSLLDTQYF. Incomplete CDR3 DNA: TGCGCCAGCAGCCTATTAGATACG. The complete variable domain, with remaining parts taken from reference TRBV5-1 and TRBJ2-3, reads KAGVTQTPRYLIKTRGQQVTLSCSPISGHRSVSWYQQTPGQGLQFLFEYFSETQRNKGNFPGRFSGRQFSNSRSEMNVSTLELGDSALYLCASSLLDTQYFGPGTRLTVL.

The sample holds a few counts of this clone. Coverage ceases 3 residues before the CDR3 finishes, and the germline J gene fills in the end. The chain combines TRBV18 with TRBJ2-3; 13 nucleotides align to TRBD2. The J segment lost 5 bases and the V segment lost 5 bases, leaving 7 bases of the junction unmatched. CDR1 is KGHSH, CDR2 LQKENI, per germline. CDR3 length: 16 amino acids. CDR3: CASSSRLAGGEDTQYF. Incomplete CDR3 DNA: TGTGCCAGCTCATCAAGACTAGCGGGGGGCGAAGATACG.

This clone has at least ten counts. Coverage ceases 3 residues before the CDR3 finishes, and the germline J gene fills in the end. This chain connects TRBV7-6 to TRBJ1-1; 9 nucleotides match TRBD1. The CDR3 covers 15 residues. Germline lookup yields CDR1 SGHVS and CDR2 FNYEAQ. With V trimmed by 4 bases and J by 3 bases, 6 bases remained unmatched. CDR3 in amino acids: CASSSTQGAHTEAFF. The part of the CDR3 DNA that was read is TGTGCCAGCAGCTCTACACAGGGGGCCCACACTGAA.